Listed below are T cell receptor beta chains from one sample, sequenced in a study of blood T cell repertoires in COVID-19. Measured with immunoSEQ multiplex PCR; TCRdb has only the in-frame clones, and not every one. The sample gives about 480,000 clones, around 89% of which show up once; approximately 1.8% is in the top ten. The sequenced material came from PBMCs or T cells enriched from blood (not recorded which). These receptors were collected from a woman aged 40 to 49 who had recovered from COVID-19. Both conserved end residues are part of each CDR3. The D gene is left open where the match is weak. Some rows mark clone size as missing; the rest say once, few, many or name a class of expanded clone.

v_gene	abundance	j_gene	d_gene	CDR3nt	CDR3aa
TRBV7-2	few	TRBJ2-7	TRBD1	TGTGCCAGCAGCTTATCAGGACAGGGGGGCTACGAGCAGTACTTC	CASSLSGQGGYEQYF
TRBV5-1	NA	TRBJ2-7	TRBD2	TGCGCCAGCAGCTCCCAGACTAGCGGGACCCAACCCGTTTTC	CASSSQTSGTQPVF
TRBV7-2	NA	TRBJ2-3	NA	TGTGCCAGCAGATCCCGGGAGAGGTCCCGGGATACGCAGTATTTT	CASRSRERSRDTQYF
TRBV11-2	NA	TRBJ1-2	NA	TGTGCCAGCAGCTTAGCCAGGCCAGACGTCTATGGCTACACCTTC	CASSLARPDVYGYTF
TRBV7-2	NA	TRBJ2-2	NA	TGTGCCAGCAGCTTAGATGAGGCTTACACCGGGGAGCTGTTTTTT	CASSLDEAYTGELFF
TRBV9	NA	TRBJ2-3	NA	TGTGCCAGCAGCGTAGGGGGAGGCCCCCCACGCTCGACAGATACGCAGTATTTT	CASSVGGGPPRSTDTQYF
TRBV27	NA	TRBJ1-2	TRBD1	TGTGCCAGCAGTATCCTCTACTCCGGGACAGGGAATGGCTACACCTTC	CASSILYSGTGNGYTF
TRBV5-1	NA	TRBJ1-2	NA	TGCGCCAGCAGCCCACGCTTGTTTCCGGATGGCTACACCTTC	CASSPRLFPDGYTF
TRBV5-6	NA	TRBJ2-1	TRBD1	TGTGCCAGCAGGCCAACCCGGACAGGCAGACTGTACAATGAGCAGTTCTTC	CASRPTRTGRLYNEQFF
TRBV29-1	NA	TRBJ2-7	TRBD2	TGCAGCGTCATTCTCGGGCGGGAGATCGCCTACGAGCAGTACTTC	CSVILGREIAYEQYF
TRBV7-2	NA	TRBJ2-7	NA	TGTGCCAGCAGCTTATCAGGGAACGAGCAGTACTTC	CASSLSGNEQYF
TRBV7-9	NA	TRBJ1-2	NA	TGTGCCAGCAGCTCAGGCGCGGACAGCTCTAACTATGGCTACACCTTC	CASSSGADSSNYGYTF
TRBV19	NA	TRBJ1-2	TRBD1	TGTGCCAGTAGCGTGACAGGGCCCTACTATGGCTACACCTTC	CASSVTGPYYGYTF
TRBV6-2/TRBV6-3	once	TRBJ1-6	TRBD1	TGTGCCAGCAGACCTGGGACAGGGGTCATTTCACCCCTCCACTTT	CASRPGTGVISPLHF
TRBV10-2	NA	TRBJ2-2	TRBD2	TGCGCCAGCAGTGAGTCGGTAGCGGGAGTGGGCGGGGAGCTGTTTTTT	CASSESVAGVGGELFF
TRBV5-1	NA	TRBJ2-1	TRBD2	TGCGCCAGCAGCTCCCAACGCGGGACTAGCGAATACAATGAGCAGTTCTTC	CASSSQRGTSEYNEQFF
TRBV4-3	NA	TRBJ2-1	TRBD2	TGCGCCAGCAGCCAAGACCCAGCGGGAGGTGGTAGGAATGAGCAGTTCTTC	CASSQDPAGGGRNEQFF
TRBV5-1	NA	TRBJ1-2	TRBD1	TGCGCCAGCAGCTCCGGGACAGGGGCTGGCTACACCTTC	CASSSGTGAGYTF
TRBV2	NA	TRBJ1-6	TRBD1	TGTGCCAGCAGTTGGACAGGGAAGAATTCACCCCTCCACTTT	CASSWTGKNSPLHF
TRBV19	NA	TRBJ2-1	TRBD1	TGTGCCAGTACATCGGGACAGGGCTACAATGAGCAGTTCTTC	CASTSGQGYNEQFF
TRBV4-1	once	TRBJ1-2	NA	TGCGCCAGCAGCCACGCAGAAAACTATGGCTACACCTTC	CASSHAENYGYTF
TRBV3-1/TRBV3-2	once	TRBJ1-1	TRBD1	TGTGCCAGCAGCCACCATCCGGGACAGGTAAGGGGCACTGAAGCTTTCTTT	CASSHHPGQVRGTEAFF
TRBV18	few	TRBJ1-5	NA	TGTGCCAGCTCACTAGGGGCGAGGGACATTCAGCCCCAGCATTTT	CASSLGARDIQPQHF
TRBV4-1	NA	TRBJ2-7	TRBD2	TGCGCCAGCAGCCAAGATGGTGGGCGGGGCGGGGGGCAGTACTTC	CASSQDGGRGGGQYF
TRBV7-7	NA	TRBJ2-1	NA	TGTGCTAGCAGCTTAGTCGGTCGCAACAATGAGCAGTTCTTC	CASSLVGRNNEQFF
TRBV30	NA	TRBJ2-5	TRBD2	TGTGCCTGGAGTTGGGCTTCGGGAGGGACCCAGTACTTC	CAWSWASGGTQYF